This TCR beta chain derives from a study of cytotoxic CD8 clonotypes in ibrutinib-treated CLL. Germline V gene lookup returns CDR1 MGHRA and CDR2 YSYEKL. The V and J ends lost 4 bases and 0 bases, in that order; junction bases with no gene match: 8. CDR3 size: 16 residues. TCRdb keeps only in-frame clones here, not all; method: immunoSEQ multiplex PCR. The profile shows about 200,000 clones, approximately 68% of them singletons. The chain couples TRBV4-1 to TRBJ2-7, with 8 bases aligning to TRBD2. This clonotype was obtained from a human donor with chronic lymphocytic leukemia. The sample in question was PBMCs, obtained after 24 months of ibrutinib treatment. The CDR3 loop is CASSPASGYSSYEQYF. The CDR3 DNA reads TGCGCCAGCAGCCCCGCTAGCGGGTATAGCTCCTACGAGCAGTACTTC.